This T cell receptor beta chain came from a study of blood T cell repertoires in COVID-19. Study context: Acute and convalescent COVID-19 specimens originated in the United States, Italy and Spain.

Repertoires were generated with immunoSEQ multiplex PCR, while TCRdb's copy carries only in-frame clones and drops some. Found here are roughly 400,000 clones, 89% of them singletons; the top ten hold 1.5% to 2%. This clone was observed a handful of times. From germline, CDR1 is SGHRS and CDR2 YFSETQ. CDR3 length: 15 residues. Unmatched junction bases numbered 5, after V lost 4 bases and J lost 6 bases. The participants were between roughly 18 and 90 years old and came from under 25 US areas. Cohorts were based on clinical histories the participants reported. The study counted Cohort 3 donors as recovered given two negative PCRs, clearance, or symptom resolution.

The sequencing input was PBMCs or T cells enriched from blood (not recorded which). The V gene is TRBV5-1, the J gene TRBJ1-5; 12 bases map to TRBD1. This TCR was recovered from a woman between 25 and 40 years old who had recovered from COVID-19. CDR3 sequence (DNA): TGCGCCAGCAGCACAGGGACAGGGGGCACTCAGCCCCAGCATTTT. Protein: CASSTGTGGTQPQHF.